Shown below are 22 T cell receptor beta chains from a single sample sequenced in a study of blood T cell repertoires in COVID-19. This table comes from immunoSEQ multiplex PCR, and its TCRdb copy is limited to in-frame clones, with some not included. The sample contains 90,000 to 120,000 clones, roughly 72% of which appear only once. Sequencing was performed on peripheral blood. The receptors here all came from a man at least 80 years old with acute or convalescent COVID-19.

The chain uses TRBV2 and TRBJ2-1, with 12 bases identical to TRBD1. CDR3 size: 13 residues. The germline CDR1 and CDR2 sequences are SNHLY and FYNNEI. The J segment lost 10 bases and the V segment lost 11 bases, leaving 9 bases of the junction unmatched. This CDR3 is CAGSGQGAGEQFF. The CDR3 DNA reads as TGTGCCGGATCGGGACAGGGGGCTGGGGAGCAGTTCTTC. Using reference TRBV2 and TRBJ2-1 for the parts outside the CDR3, the full variable domain is EPEVTQTPSHQVTQMGQEVILRCVPISNHLYFYWYRQILGQKVEFLVSFYNNEISEKSEIFDDQFSVERPDGSNFTLKIRSTKLEDSAMYFCAGSGQGAGEQFFGPGTRLTVL.

The chain has TRBV5-4 and TRBJ2-6; 8 bases line up with TRBD1. The germline V gene has CDR1 SGHNT and CDR2 YYREEE (reference sequence). V gave up 3 bases and J gave up 0 bases; unmatched junction bases: 11. This CDR3 comprises 19 residues. The CDR3 sequence is CASSWTDRALYSGANVLTF. CDR3 DNA: TGTGCCAGCAGCTGGACGGACAGGGCCCTGTACTCTGGGGCCAACGTCCTGACTTTC. Full variable domain (rest looked up from reference TRBV5-4 and TRBJ2-6): ETGVTQSPTHLIKTRGQQVTLRCSSQSGHNTVSWYQQALGQGPQFIFQYYREEENGRGNFPPRFSGLQFPNYSSELNVNALELDDSALYLCASSWTDRALYSGANVLTFGAGSRLTVL.

The rearrangement joins TRBV25-1 to TRBJ2-7, with D tentatively TRBD2 (6 bases). V gave up 5 bases and J gave up 4 bases, with 12 bases separating them. The germline gives CDR1 MGHDK, CDR2 SYGVNS. The length of the CDR3 is 13 residues. The CDR3 loop reads CASSIGTLYEQYF. As DNA, the CDR3 is TGTGCCAGCAGTATCGGGACTCTTTACGAGCAGTACTTC.

This clone turned up a few times. The V and J genes are TRBV18 and TRBJ2-1, with TRBD2 identical over 7 bases. This CDR3 is built from 13 residues. Germline CDR1 reads KGHSH; CDR2 reads LQKENI. Trimming took 6 bases from V and 10 from J; bases not matched to a gene: 9. Written as DNA, the CDR3 is TGTGCCAGCTCGAGTAGCGGGTCCTGGGAGCAGTTCTTC. Its protein is CASSSSGSWEQFF.

V usage is TRBV19 and J usage is TRBJ2-2; D might be TRBD1 (6 bases). Trimming took off 7 bases at V and 2 bases at J, with 11 bases between the two ends. Germline assignment: CDR1 LNHDA and CDR2 SQIVND (reference sequence). This CDR3 region has 14 residues. For the CDR3, the DNA is TGTGCCAGTAATAAGGGACACAACACCGGGGAGCTGTTTTTT. As protein: CASNKGHNTGELFF.

The chain employs TRBV10-2 and TRBJ1-1; D is undetermined. CDR1 WSHSY and CDR2 SAAADI come from the germline V gene. CDR3 length: 12 residues. V lost 8 bases to trimming and J lost 5 bases, with 12 bases between them. CDR3 sequence: CASSGGLTEAFF. The CDR3 nucleotides are TGCGCCAGCTCCGGAGGGTTGACTGAAGCTTTCTTT.

The gene calls are TRBV29-1 and TRBJ1-6, with D maybe TRBD1 (5 bases). The CDR3 is 13 residues long. V was shortened by 5 bases and J by 7 bases, with 12 bases between the two germline ends. The germline V gene has CDR1 SQVTM and CDR2 ANQGSEA. CDR3 region: CSVSSGFNSPLHF. Written as DNA, the CDR3 is TGCAGCGTTTCCTCAGGGTTCAATTCACCCCTCCACTTT.

This clone was seen a handful of times. The chain employs TRBV7-9 and TRBJ2-1, with TRBD2 identical over 8 bases. CDR3 length equals 17 residues. Germline assignment: CDR1 SEHNR and CDR2 FQNEAQ (reference sequence). V shed 5 bases and J 4 bases; nucleotides not matched to a gene: 13. This CDR3 reads CASSPSAFSGVYNEQFF. CDR3 nucleotide sequence: TGTGCCAGCAGCCCATCAGCGTTTAGCGGGGTATACAATGAGCAGTTCTTC.

This clone was detected a few times. The genes are TRBV27 and TRBJ1-1, with D uncertain. With 6 bases removed from V and 0 bases from J, the gap between germline ends came to 8 bases. Per germline, CDR1 MNHEY and CDR2 SMNVEV (reference sequence). There are 13 residues in the CDR3. In nucleotides, the CDR3 is TGTGCCAGCAGCCCCGAGATGAACACTGAAGCTTTCTTT. Protein sequence: CASSPEMNTEAFF.

This chain links TRBV12-3 or TRBV12-4 with TRBJ2-3; a possible D gene is TRBD1 (5 bases). CDR3 length: 11 amino acids. The V end lost 8 bases, the J end lost 4 bases, and 7 bases lay between the germline ends. This chain's CDR3 is CASGASDTQYF. The CDR3 DNA is TGTGCCAGCGGGGCTTCAGATACGCAGTATTTT.

The chain employs TRBV5-4 and TRBJ2-7, with TRBD1 matching over 10 bases. CDR1 is SGHNT, CDR2 YYREEE, per germline (reference sequence). CDR3 length: 14 residues. Unmatched junction bases numbered 2, after V lost 1 base and J lost 4 bases. Here the CDR3 reads CASSLPGQGYEQYF. In nucleotides, the CDR3 is TGTGCCAGCAGCTTGCCGGGACAGGGGTACGAGCAGTACTTC.

V and J are TRBV6-4 and TRBJ2-1; weak D call: TRBD2 (5 bases). CDR3 length equals 15 residues. Looked up from germline, CDR1 is MRHNA and CDR2 is SNTAGT. V lost 3 bases, J lost 2 bases, and 11 bases lay in between. The DNA of the CDR3 is TGTGCCAGCAGTGAGCGGGCGGATACCTACAATGAGCAGTTCTTC. Amino acids: CASSERADTYNEQFF.

The chain links TRBV18 to TRBJ2-5; D may be TRBD2 (6 bases). This CDR3 has 16 amino acids. Germline loops: CDR1 KGHSH, CDR2 LQKENI. V dropped 0 bases and J dropped 5 bases, with 16 bases sitting between them. The CDR3 here is CASSPPWTGAGETQYF. CDR3 coding DNA: TGTGCCAGCTCACCACCGTGGACGGGAGCCGGGGAGACCCAGTACTTC.

V is TRBV19 and J is TRBJ1-5; a possible D gene is TRBD1 (5 bases). The CDR3 spans 15 residues. Trimming cost V 3 bases and J 0 bases, with 9 bases left between them. Germline V CDR1 and CDR2: LNHDA, SQIVND (reference sequence). CDR3 sequence reads: CASSITRDSNQPQHF. The CDR3 DNA sequence: TGTGCCAGTAGTATTACCAGGGATAGCAATCAGCCCCAGCATTTT.

V and J are TRBV4-3 and TRBJ2-1; D is undetermined. Trimming cost V 0 bases and J 4 bases, with 10 bases left between them. Germline V lookup: CDR1 LGHNA, CDR2 YSLEER. The CDR3 is made up of 15 amino acids. In DNA, the CDR3 is TGCGCCAGCAGCCAAGACCGAGTGTATTACAATGAGCAGTTCTTC. This codes for CASSQDRVYYNEQFF.

The rearrangement links TRBV29-1 to TRBJ1-2; possibly TRBD1 for D (5 bases). In germline, CDR1 is SQVTM, CDR2 ANQGSEA. The CDR3 is 13 residues long. Trimming removed 0 bases from V and 8 bases from J, with 13 bases in between. CDR3 in DNA: TGCAGCGTTGAAGATGGGAGGGGTTACGGCTACACCTTC. It translates to CSVEDGRGYGYTF.

J is TRBJ2-6 and V is TRBV27; D gene uncertain. From germline, CDR1 is MNHEY and CDR2 SMNVEV (reference sequence). Trimming removed 6 bases from V and 0 bases from J, with 9 bases in between. The length of the CDR3 is 15 residues. CDR3 in amino acids: CASRPVHSGANVLTF. CDR3 DNA sequence: TGTGCCAGCAGACCCGTACACTCTGGGGCCAACGTCCTGACTTTC. The full variable domain, in which reference TRBV27 and TRBJ2-6 provide the parts outside the CDR3, is EAQVTQNPRYLITVTGKKLTVTCSQNMNHEYMSWYRQDPGLGLRQIYYSMNVEVTDKGDVPEGYKVSRKEKRNFPLILESPSPNQTSLYFCASRPVHSGANVLTFGAGSRLTVL.

V is TRBV29-1 and J is TRBJ1-2; D unresolved. The CDR3 runs to 12 residues. Trimming shortened V by 4 bases and J by 0 bases, and 6 bases separated the two germline ends. Germline CDR1 SQVTM, CDR2 ANQGSEA. Here the CDR3 reads CSVGSANYGYTF. In DNA form, the CDR3 reads TGCAGCGTTGGTTCAGCTAACTATGGCTACACCTTC.

J is TRBJ1-2 and V is TRBV6-1, with 9 bases that match TRBD1. V shed 3 bases, J shed 6 bases, and the junction held 5 bases outside the gene matches. The CDR3 is 14 amino acids. Looked up from germline, CDR1 is MNHNS and CDR2 is SASEGT. The CDR3 nucleotides read TGTGCCAGCAGTGAGCCGGGACAGGGCCATGGCTACACCTTC. This sequence encodes CASSEPGQGHGYTF.

This chain joins TRBV3-1 (or the pseudogene TRBV3-2) and TRBJ2-5, with D perhaps TRBD2 (5 bases). Trimming took 1 base from V and 2 from J, leaving 8 bases between them. This CDR3 has 14 residues. The V gene's germline CDR1 is LGHDT and CDR2 YNNKEL (reference sequence). CDR3 DNA: TGTGCCAGCAGCCAAGTGGACTGGCAAGAGACCCAGTACTTC. Protein sequence: CASSQVDWQETQYF.

This clone was counted many times. The rearrangement joins TRBV6-2 or TRBV6-3 to TRBJ2-1, with TRBD1 matching 8 bases. Germline V CDR1 and CDR2: MNHEY, SVGEGT. The CDR3 has 16 residues. V gave up 6 bases and J gave up 0 bases; unmatched junction bases: 7. CDR3 bases: TGTGCCAGCAGCAGACAGGGGTCGAGCTCCTACAATGAGCAGTTCTTC. This encodes CASSRQGSSSYNEQFF.

The V call is TRBV7-9, the J call TRBJ2-1; TRBD2 matches at 9 bases. With V trimmed by 4 bases and J by 0 bases, 7 bases remained unmatched. The CDR3 has 17 residues. Germline CDR1 is SEHNR and CDR2 is FQNEAQ (reference sequence). The CDR3 is CASSSSRTSVSYNEQFF. CDR3 DNA: TGTGCCAGCAGCTCCTCTCGGACTAGCGTCTCCTACAATGAGCAGTTCTTC.